Listed below are T cell receptor beta chains from one sample, sequenced in a study of control samples from healthy donors and cancer patients. Data came from immunoSEQ multiplex PCR; TCRdb stores just in-frame clones and leaves some out. The table has 55,000 to 90,000 clones, over 70% seen once. Source material: blood. The receptor source for this set is a man in his forties or fifties in good health. Both conserved end residues are part of each CDR3. The D gene is left open where the match is weak. Only some rows state a clone size, as once, few, many or a class for expanded clones.

>TRBJ1-3|.|TRBV4-3|.
TGCGCCAGCAGCCAAGATCTGCGACAGAGCTCTGGAAACACCATATATTTT
CASSQDLRQSSGNTIYF
>TRBJ1-2|TRBD1|TRBV20-1|.
TGCAGTGCTAGTCGGGACAGGGGTTACTATGGCTACACCTTC
CSASRDRGYYGYTF
>TRBJ1-2|.|TRBV19|.
TGTGCCAGTAGTATAATGGGGGGGGCGCTTGGCTACACCTTC
CASSIMGGALGYTF
>TRBJ1-3|TRBD1|TRBV30|.
TGTGCCTGGAGGACCTTCCGGGACAGGGGCATCTCTGGAAACACCATATATTTT
CAWRTFRDRGISGNTIYF
>TRBJ2-7|.|TRBV19|few
TGTGCCAGTAGTATAAAAGGTCCCTCACAGGGGAGGACCTACGAGCAGTACTTC
CASSIKGPSQGRTYEQYF
>TRBJ1-6|TRBD1|TRBV5-4|.
TGTGCCAGCAGCTTAGACAGGGGAGACAATTCACCCCTCCACTTT
CASSLDRGDNSPLHF
>TRBJ1-1|.|TRBV9|.
TGTGCCAGCAGCGCCCGCCAGAACACTGAAGCTTTCTTT
CASSARQNTEAFF
>TRBJ2-2|.|TRBV5-1|.
TGCGCCAGCAGCTCGACGACAGGCTCCGGGGAGCTGTTTTTT
CASSSTTGSGELFF
>TRBJ2-3|.|TRBV4-3|.
TGCGCCAGCAGCCAAGGGGATGGCTCAGATACGCAGTATTTT
CASSQGDGSDTQYF
>TRBJ2-2|TRBD2|TRBV7-8|.
TGTGCCAGCAGCTTTCTTCGCGGGGGGAACACCGGGGAGCTGTTTTTT
CASSFLRGGNTGELFF
>TRBJ2-1|TRBD2|TRBV11-1|once
TGTGCCAGCAGCTTAGCCGGGACTAGCAGCTACAATGAGCAGTTCTTC
CASSLAGTSSYNEQFF
>TRBJ2-2|.|TRBV7-9|once
TGTGCCAGCAGCTTCCCAGGGAACACCGGGGAGCTGTTTTTT
CASSFPGNTGELFF
>TRBJ1-1|.|TRBV7-9|.
TGTGCCAGCAGCTTAGCGGCAGGGAGGACTGAAGCTTTCTTT
CASSLAAGRTEAFF
>TRBJ1-5|.|TRBV3-1/TRBV3-2|.
TGTGCCAGCAGCCAAGAGTTCCAGAAGCGGGACCAAAAAAGGGGTAGCAATCAGCCCCAGCATTTT
CASSQEFQKRDQKRGSNQPQHF
>TRBJ2-5|.|TRBV18|.
TGTGCCAGCTCACCACTTGCCCAAGAGACCCAGTACTTC
CASSPLAQETQYF
>TRBJ1-2|.|TRBV5-3|.
TGTGCCAGGACACGGTTCTCCTTC
CARTRFSF
>TRBJ2-2|.|TRBV9|.
TGTGCCAGCAGCCCCCGGACTGGGGGCACCGGGGAGCTGTTTTTT
CASSPRTGGTGELFF